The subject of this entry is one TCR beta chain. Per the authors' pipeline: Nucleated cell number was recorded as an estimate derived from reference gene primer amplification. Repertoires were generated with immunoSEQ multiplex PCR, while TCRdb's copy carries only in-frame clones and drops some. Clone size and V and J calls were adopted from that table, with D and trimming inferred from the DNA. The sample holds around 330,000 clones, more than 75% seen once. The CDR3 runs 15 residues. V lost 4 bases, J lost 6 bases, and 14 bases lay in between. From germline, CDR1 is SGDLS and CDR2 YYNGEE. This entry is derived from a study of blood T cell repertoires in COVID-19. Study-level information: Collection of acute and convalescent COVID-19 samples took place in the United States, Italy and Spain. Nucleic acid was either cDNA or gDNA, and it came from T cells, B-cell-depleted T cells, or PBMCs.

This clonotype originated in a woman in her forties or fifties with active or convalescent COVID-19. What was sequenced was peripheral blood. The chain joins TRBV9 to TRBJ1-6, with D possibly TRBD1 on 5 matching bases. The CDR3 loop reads CASSPQTVSNSPLHF. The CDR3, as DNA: TGTGCCAGCAGCCCGCAGACAGTTTCTAATTCACCCCTCCACTTT.